Each of the 9 T cell receptor beta chains below was sequenced from the same sample in a study of T-cell memory formation after mild COVID-19. Each CDR3 protein is one row after TCRdb ran MiXCR on the 5' RACE reads. The sample comprises approximately 300,000 distinct CDR3 sequences, about a sixth of which are singletons, and about 20% rests with the top ten. The material sequenced was PBMCs or a T cell subset sorted from them (not recorded which). These receptors originate from a man aged 18 to 35 who had mild COVID-19 (a few samples of this study predate the infection). Cell type and time point are not known.

This clonotype came up a few times. This chain connects TRBV16 to TRBJ2-4; D gene unclear. Trimming pared 7 bases from V and 0 bases from J, leaving 13 bases between. Per germline, CDR1 KGHSY and CDR2 FQNENV. The CDR3 has 15 residues. CDR3 protein: CASTPGNLAKNIQYF. In DNA form, the CDR3 reads TGTGCCAGCACCCCAGGAAACTTAGCCAAAAACATTCAGTACTTC.

V gene TRBV5-1 combines with J gene TRBJ2-4; D possibly corresponds to TRBD2 (6 bases). The CDR3 runs to 14 residues. V lost 3 bases and J 7 bases, leaving 14 bases between the germline ends. Per germline, CDR1 SGHRS and CDR2 YFSETQ. Written as DNA, the CDR3 is TGCGCCAGCAGCTCCGGGGGATGGGTGAACATTCAGTACTTC. It yields the protein CASSSGGWVNIQYF.

This clonotype was detected a few times. The CDR3 loop reads CASSSTDDGEQYF. The CDR3, as DNA: TGTGCCAGCAGCTCCACCGACGATGGCGAGCAGTACTTC. The V and J genes are TRBV13 and TRBJ2-7, with D uncertain. The CDR3 covers 13 residues. Germline CDR1 and CDR2: PRHDT and FYEKMQ (reference sequence). V shed 4 bases and J shed 6 bases, with 13 bases lying between them.

This rearrangement joins TRBV3-1 to TRBJ1-2, with D maybe TRBD1 (6 bases). The CDR3 contains 13 residues. CDR1 is LGHDT, CDR2 YNNKEL, per germline (reference sequence). V was shortened by 4 bases and J by 4 bases, with 10 bases between the two germline ends. The CDR3 DNA sequence: TGTGCCAGCAGCCCAGGGGAATTCTATGGCTACACCTTC. Translation: CASSPGEFYGYTF.

This clonotype was recorded a few times. The rearrangement uses TRBV4-2 and TRBJ2-3; the match to TRBD2 covers 9 bases. The V segment lost 0 bases and the J segment 5 bases; nucleotides outside the gene matches: 9. CDR3 length: 17 residues. Germline lookup yields CDR1 LGHNA and CDR2 YNFKEQ. The CDR3 DNA is TGTGCCAGCAGCCAAGACGCAAGCGGGGGGATCAGAGATACGCAGTATTTT. This encodes CASSQDASGGIRDTQYF.

The chain is built from TRBV7-6 and TRBJ1-6; no reliable D call. Germline V gene lookup returns CDR1 SGHVS and CDR2 FNYEAQ. The V gene lost 5 bases and the J gene lost 9 bases, with 14 bases spanning the gap. The CDR3 runs to 14 residues. The CDR3 region has the DNA TGTGCCAGCAGCGTCGGGAGCCCTGGTTCACCCCTCCACTTT. Translated: CASSVGSPGSPLHF.

This chain uses TRBV10-3 with TRBJ2-3, with 7 positions matching TRBD2. CDR1 and CDR2 (germline): ENHRY, SYGVKD. There are 12 residues in the CDR3. The V segment lost 9 bases and the J segment 4 bases; nucleotides outside the gene matches: 4. DNA of the CDR3: TGTGCCATAGCACGGGAGGCAGATACGCAGTATTTT. Its protein product is CAIAREADTQYF.

This clonotype has just a few counts. The chain uses TRBV29-1 and TRBJ2-1; D gene uncertain. Trimming took off 6 bases at V and 0 bases at J, with 12 bases between the two ends. Germline CDR1 reads SQVTM; CDR2 reads ANQGSEA. This CDR3 is 14 amino acids long. Written as DNA, the CDR3 is TGCAGCGTCACAACGGTGAGCTCCTACAATGAGCAGTTCTTC. Protein sequence: CSVTTVSSYNEQFF.

This clonotype was seen a handful of times. The genes are TRBV5-1 and TRBJ2-3; D may be TRBD1 or TRBD2 (5 bases each). Trimming cost V 0 bases and J 4 bases, with 12 bases left between them. Germline V gene sequence: CDR1 SGHRS, CDR2 YFSETQ. The CDR3 totals 15 residues. The CDR3 bases are TGCGCCAGCAGCTTGGATCGGGGCGGATCAGATACGCAGTATTTT. Encoded protein: CASSLDRGGSDTQYF.